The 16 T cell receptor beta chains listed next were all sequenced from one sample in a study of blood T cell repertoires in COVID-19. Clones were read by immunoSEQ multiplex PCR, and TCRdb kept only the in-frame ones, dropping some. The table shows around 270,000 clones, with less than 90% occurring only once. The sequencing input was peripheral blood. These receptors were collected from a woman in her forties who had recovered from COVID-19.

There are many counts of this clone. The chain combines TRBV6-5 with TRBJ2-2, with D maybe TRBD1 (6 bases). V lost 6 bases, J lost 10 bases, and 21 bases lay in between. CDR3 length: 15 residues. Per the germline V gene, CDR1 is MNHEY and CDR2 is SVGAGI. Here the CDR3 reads CASSTVTGAISELFF. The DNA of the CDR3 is TGTGCCAGCAGCACTGTGACAGGAGCCATTTCGGAGCTGTTTTTT.

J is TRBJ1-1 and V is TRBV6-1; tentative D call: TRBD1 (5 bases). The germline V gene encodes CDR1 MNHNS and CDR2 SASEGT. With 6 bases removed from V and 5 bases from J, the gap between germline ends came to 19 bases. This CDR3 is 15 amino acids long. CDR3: CASRPHGGVRTEAFF. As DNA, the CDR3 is TGTGCCAGCAGGCCCCACGGGGGGGTTCGTACTGAAGCTTTCTTT.

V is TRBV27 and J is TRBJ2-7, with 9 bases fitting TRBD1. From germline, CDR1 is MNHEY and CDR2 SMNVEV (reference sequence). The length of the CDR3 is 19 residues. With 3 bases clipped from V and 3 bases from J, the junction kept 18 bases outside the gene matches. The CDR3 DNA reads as TGTGCCAGCAGTTTTATTGAGAGTAAATTCCGGGACAGGGACTACGAGCAGTACTTC. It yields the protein CASSFIESKFRDRDYEQYF.

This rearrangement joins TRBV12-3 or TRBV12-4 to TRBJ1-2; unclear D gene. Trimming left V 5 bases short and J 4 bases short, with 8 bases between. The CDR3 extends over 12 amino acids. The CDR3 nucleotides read TGTGCCAGCAGTCCATTTTCCTATGGCTACACCTTC. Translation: CASSPFSYGYTF.

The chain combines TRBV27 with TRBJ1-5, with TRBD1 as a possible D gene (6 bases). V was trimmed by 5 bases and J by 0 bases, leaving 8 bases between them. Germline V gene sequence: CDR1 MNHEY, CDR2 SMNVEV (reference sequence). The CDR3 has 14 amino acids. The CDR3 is CASSHRDSNQPQHF. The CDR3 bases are TGTGCCAGCAGTCACAGGGATAGCAATCAGCCCCAGCATTTT.

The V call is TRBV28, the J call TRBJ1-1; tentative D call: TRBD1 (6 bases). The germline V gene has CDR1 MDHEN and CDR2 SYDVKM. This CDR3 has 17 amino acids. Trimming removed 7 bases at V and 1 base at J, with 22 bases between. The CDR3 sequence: CASTALPGRRGNTEAFF. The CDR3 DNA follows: TGTGCCAGCACCGCTCTTCCGGGCCGCAGGGGGAACACTGAAGCTTTCTTT.

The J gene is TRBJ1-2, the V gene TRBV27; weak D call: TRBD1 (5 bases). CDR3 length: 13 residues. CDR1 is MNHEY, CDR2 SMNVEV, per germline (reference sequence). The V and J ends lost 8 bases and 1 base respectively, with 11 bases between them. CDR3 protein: CASLGGSNYGYTF. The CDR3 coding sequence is TGTGCCAGCCTCGGGGGGAGTAACTATGGCTACACCTTC.

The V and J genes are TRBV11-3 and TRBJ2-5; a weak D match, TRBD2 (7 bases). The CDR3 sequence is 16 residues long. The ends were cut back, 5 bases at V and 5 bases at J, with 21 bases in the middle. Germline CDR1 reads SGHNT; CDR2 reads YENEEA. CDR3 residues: CASSVLGTGRGETQYF. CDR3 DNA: TGTGCCAGCAGCGTCCTCGGGACGGGGAGGGGGGAGACCCAGTACTTC.

The CDR3 DNA reads TGTGCCAGCAGCCACACTAGCGGGTACGAGCAGTACTTC. This sequence encodes CASSHTSGYEQYF. The chain is built from TRBV4-2 and TRBJ2-7; TRBD2 aligns across 9 bases. This CDR3 has 13 residues. Per germline, CDR1 LGHNA and CDR2 YNFKEQ. Trimming took 3 bases from V and 4 from J; bases not matched to a gene: 1.

CDR3 protein: CATSDPAGHYNEQFF. The CDR3 DNA sequence: TGTGCCACCAGTGATCCGGCAGGGCATTACAATGAGCAGTTCTTC. This chain connects TRBV24-1 to TRBJ2-1; tentative D call: TRBD1 (5 bases). CDR1 and CDR2 from the germline V gene are KGHDR and SFDVKD. Trimming removed 3 bases from V and 4 bases from J, with 12 bases in between. The CDR3 contains 15 residues.

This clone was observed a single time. CDR3 DNA: TGTGCAAGTCGCTCGCCTAGCAGTTACAATGAGCAGTTCTTC. Its translation is CASRSPSSYNEQFF. The genes are TRBV12-2 and TRBJ2-1; TRBD2 is the table's D call, not checked against the DNA. TRBV12-2 counts as a pseudogene. The CDR3 totals 14 residues.

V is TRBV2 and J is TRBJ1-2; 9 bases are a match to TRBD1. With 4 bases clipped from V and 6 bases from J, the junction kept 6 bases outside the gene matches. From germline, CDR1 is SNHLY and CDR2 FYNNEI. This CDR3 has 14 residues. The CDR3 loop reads CASSVLGQGNGYTF. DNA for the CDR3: TGTGCCAGCAGTGTCTTGGGACAGGGTAATGGCTACACCTTC.

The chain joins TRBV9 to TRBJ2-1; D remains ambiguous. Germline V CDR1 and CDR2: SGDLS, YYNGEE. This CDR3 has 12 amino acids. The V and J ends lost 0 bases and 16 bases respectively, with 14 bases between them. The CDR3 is CASSVGSLHPFF. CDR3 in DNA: TGTGCCAGCAGCGTAGGCTCACTTCACCCCTTCTTC.

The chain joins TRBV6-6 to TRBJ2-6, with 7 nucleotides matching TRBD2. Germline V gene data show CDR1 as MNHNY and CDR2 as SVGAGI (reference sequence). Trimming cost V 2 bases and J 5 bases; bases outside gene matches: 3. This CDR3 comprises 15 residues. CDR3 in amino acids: CASSYAGERANVLTF. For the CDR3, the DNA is TGTGCCAGCAGTTACGCGGGGGAGCGGGCCAACGTCCTGACTTTC.

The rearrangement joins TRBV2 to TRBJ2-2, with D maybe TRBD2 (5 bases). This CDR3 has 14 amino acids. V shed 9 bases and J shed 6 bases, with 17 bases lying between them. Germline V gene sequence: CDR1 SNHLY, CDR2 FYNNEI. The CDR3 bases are TGTGCCAGTGGACTTGGGAACGGGGCCGGGGAGCTGTTTTTT. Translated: CASGLGNGAGELFF. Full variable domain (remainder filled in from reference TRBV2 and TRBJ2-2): EPEVTQTPSHQVTQMGQEVILRCVPISNHLYFYWYRQILGQKVEFLVSFYNNEISEKSEIFDDQFSVERPDGSNFTLKIRSTKLEDSAMYFCASGLGNGAGELFFGEGSRLTVL.

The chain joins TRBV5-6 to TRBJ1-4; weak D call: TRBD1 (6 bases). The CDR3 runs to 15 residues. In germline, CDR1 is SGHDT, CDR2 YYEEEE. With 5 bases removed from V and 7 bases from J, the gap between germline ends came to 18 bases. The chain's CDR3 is CASSFTGSGGEKLFF. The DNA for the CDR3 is TGTGCCAGCAGTTTCACAGGGTCCGGAGGTGAAAAACTGTTTTTT. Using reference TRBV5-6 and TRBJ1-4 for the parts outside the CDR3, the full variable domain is DAGVTQSPTHLIKTRGQQVTLRCSPKSGHDTVSWYQQALGQGPQFIFQYYEEEERQRGNFPDRFSGHQFPNYSSELNVNALLLGDSALYLCASSFTGSGGEKLFFGSGTQLSVL.